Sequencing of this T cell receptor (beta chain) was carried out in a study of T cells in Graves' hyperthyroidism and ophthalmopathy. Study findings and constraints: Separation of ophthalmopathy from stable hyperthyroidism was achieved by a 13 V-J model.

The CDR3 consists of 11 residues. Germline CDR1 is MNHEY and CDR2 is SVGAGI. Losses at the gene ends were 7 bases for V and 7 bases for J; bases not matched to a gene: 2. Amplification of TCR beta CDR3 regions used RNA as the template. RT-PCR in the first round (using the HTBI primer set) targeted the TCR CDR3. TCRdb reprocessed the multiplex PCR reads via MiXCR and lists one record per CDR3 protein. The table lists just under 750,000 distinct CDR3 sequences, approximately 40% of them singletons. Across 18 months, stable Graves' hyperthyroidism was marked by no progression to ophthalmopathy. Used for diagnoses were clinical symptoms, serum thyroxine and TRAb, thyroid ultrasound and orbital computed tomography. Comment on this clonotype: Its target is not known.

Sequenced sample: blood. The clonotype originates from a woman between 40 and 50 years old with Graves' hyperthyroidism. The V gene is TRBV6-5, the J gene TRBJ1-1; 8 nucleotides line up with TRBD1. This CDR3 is CASIGTGEAFF. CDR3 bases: TGTGCCAGCATTGGGACAGGTGAAGCTTTCTTT.